This T cell receptor beta chain was sequenced during a study of response to subunit inactivated influenza vaccine. This clonotype was seen a few times. Its antigen is still unknown. General observations from the study: The study's authors posited that every seasonal influenza vaccination enlists few new T cells.

MiXCR, run by TCRdb on the RT-PCR reads, gives a single entry per CDR3 protein. Found here are 170,000 or so distinct CDR3 sequences, about 10% of them singletons; the top ten hold roughly 33%. CDR3 length: 15 amino acids. Trimming pared 4 bases from V and 4 bases from J, leaving 16 bases between. Sequences were derived from CD8+ T cells sorted from PBMCs, sampled less than 30 months after vaccination. The chain carries TRBV12-3 or TRBV12-4 and TRBJ1-2; the D is unclear. The sequence was obtained from a man between 45 and 75 years old who received an inactivated influenza vaccine. The CDR3 nucleotides are TGTGCCAGCAGTTCCTCTGTTACGGCGACCTATGGCTACACCTTC. It encodes CASSSSVTATYGYTF.